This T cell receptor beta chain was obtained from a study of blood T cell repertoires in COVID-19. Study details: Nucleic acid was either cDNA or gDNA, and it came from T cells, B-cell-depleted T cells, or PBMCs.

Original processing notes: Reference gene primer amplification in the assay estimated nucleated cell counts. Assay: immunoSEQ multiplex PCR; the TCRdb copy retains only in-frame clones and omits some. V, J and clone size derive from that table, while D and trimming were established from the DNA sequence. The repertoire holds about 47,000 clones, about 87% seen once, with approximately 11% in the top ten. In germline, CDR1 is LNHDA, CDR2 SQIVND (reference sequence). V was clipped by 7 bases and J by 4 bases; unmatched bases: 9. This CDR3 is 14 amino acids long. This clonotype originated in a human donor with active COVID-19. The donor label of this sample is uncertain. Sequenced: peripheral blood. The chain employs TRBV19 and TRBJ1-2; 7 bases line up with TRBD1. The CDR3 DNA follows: TGTGCCAGTAATGAGGGGGCAATACTCTATGGCTACACCTTC. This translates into CASNEGAILYGYTF.